This note documents a single TCR beta chain sequence. This record comes from a study of blood T cell repertoires in COVID-19. Study-level background: Italy, Spain and the United States were the sources of the convalescent and acute COVID-19 samples. T cells, B-cell-depleted T cells, or PBMCs supplied cDNA or gDNA.

Authors' methods: Amplifying reference gene primers gave estimates of nucleated cell counts. The assay was immunoSEQ multiplex PCR, and TCRdb's table has in-frame clones only and misses some. V, J and clone size are taken as reported in that table, and D and trimming were inferred from the DNA itself. The sample has about 30,000 clones, roughly 88% seen once. V lost 4 bases and J lost 10, with 17 bases in between. Germline V gives CDR1 SGHRS, CDR2 YFSETQ. This CDR3 spans 13 amino acids. The TCR sequence derives from a human donor in a cohort sampled during active COVID-19. Sequenced: peripheral blood. The gene calls are TRBV5-1 and TRBJ1-1; D is unclear. The CDR3 nucleotides read TGCGCCAGCAGCATCGACGGCGTCCCTAGAGCTTTCTTT. It is translated as CASSIDGVPRAFF. The full variable domain, rest sourced from reference TRBV5-1 and TRBJ1-1, is KAGVTQTPRYLIKTRGQQVTLSCSPISGHRSVSWYQQTPGQGLQFLFEYFSETQRNKGNFPGRFSGRQFSNSRSEMNVSTLELGDSALYLCASSIDGVPRAFFGQGTRLTVV.